A selection of T cell receptor beta chains follows, all from one sample in a study of Ad26.COV2.S vaccination and SARS-CoV-2 variants. Generated by immunoSEQ multiplex PCR, the TCRdb table keeps only in-frame clones and is missing some. The repertoire holds 410,000 or so clones, roughly 90% seen once, with around 1.8% in the top ten. The material sequenced was peripheral blood, taken in a trial of Ad26.COV2.S vaccine versus placebo. All receptors derive from a person aged 18 to 59 who received the Ad26.COV2.S COVID-19 vaccine or a placebo. The CDR3 runs from the conserved cysteine through the conserved F or W. D genes are given only for firm matches. Expanded clones are given a class, and other clones once, few, many or no size at all.

d_gene	v_gene	abundance	j_gene	CDR3nt	CDR3aa
NA	TRBV3-1/TRBV3-2	NA	TRBJ1-2	TGTGCCAGCAGCCGTCCCGGACACCCCCCTTATGGCTACACCTTC	CASSRPGHPPYGYTF
TRBD1	TRBV18	NA	TRBJ1-5	TGTGCCAGCTCTACGGGACAGAGTTATCAGCCCCAGCATTTT	CASSTGQSYQPQHF
NA	TRBV11-3	NA	TRBJ2-7	TGTGCCAGCAGCCCCGGACCTCCAGGTGACAGTCCCTACGAGCAGTACTTC	CASSPGPPGDSPYEQYF
NA	TRBV12-3/TRBV12-4	NA	TRBJ2-7	TGTGCCAGCACTTTACTAAACTCCTACGAGCAGTACTTC	CASTLLNSYEQYF
TRBD1	TRBV4-3	once	TRBJ1-1	TGCGCCAGCAGCCTCGTGGAGGACAGGGGGAGTGAAGCTTTCTTT	CASSLVEDRGSEAFF
TRBD1	TRBV27	NA	TRBJ2-7	TGTGCCAGCAGTTTCCGGGACAGGCCCTACGAGCAGTACTTC	CASSFRDRPYEQYF
TRBD1	TRBV15	NA	TRBJ2-3	TGTGCCACCAAAAGGGACAGGGGGCCAGATACGCAGTATTTT	CATKRDRGPDTQYF
NA	TRBV7-2	NA	TRBJ2-7	TGTGCCAGCAGCTTACAGGGTAGCTCCTACGAGCAGTACTTC	CASSLQGSSYEQYF
NA	TRBV5-6	NA	TRBJ2-5	TGTGCCAGCAGCTTGGTACGGGCAGTTCAAGAGACCCAGTACTTC	CASSLVRAVQETQYF
TRBD1	TRBV11-2	NA	TRBJ1-1	TGTGCCAGCAGCATGGGGACAGGGACTTGGAACACTGAAGCTTTCTTT	CASSMGTGTWNTEAFF
NA	TRBV7-9	NA	TRBJ1-1	TGTGCCAGCAGCTTAGCCAGGGGAATGAACACTGAAGCTTTCTTT	CASSLARGMNTEAFF
NA	TRBV14	NA	TRBJ2-6	TGTGCCAGCAGCCAGGCAGGGGTTTACTGGGCCAACGTCCTGACTTTC	CASSQAGVYWANVLTF
TRBD2	TRBV7-6	NA	TRBJ2-1	TGTGCCAGCAGCTTAACGGGGGGTCAGTACAATGAGCAGTTCTTC	CASSLTGGQYNEQFF
NA	TRBV5-6	NA	TRBJ1-2	TGTGCCAGCAGCTTGGGGGACACCGCCCGGGGGAGTTTC	CASSLGDTARGSF
NA	TRBV25-1	NA	TRBJ1-1	TGTGCCAGCAGTGAATTGGGCTTGAACACTGAAGCTTTCTTT	CASSELGLNTEAFF
NA	TRBV3-1/TRBV3-2	few	TRBJ2-7	TGTGCCAGCAGCCATGCTGCATACGAGCAGTACTTC	CASSHAAYEQYF
NA	TRBV5-1	NA	TRBJ1-3	TGCGCCAGCAGGTCAGGCTCTGGAAACACCATATATTTT	CASRSGSGNTIYF
NA	TRBV5-6	NA	TRBJ1-4	TGTGCCAGCAGCTTGCAGGGCGGCCCTAATGAAAAACTGTTTTTT	CASSLQGGPNEKLFF
NA	TRBV3-1/TRBV3-2	NA	TRBJ2-3	TGTGCCAGCAGCCAAGTTAACAGGGCCACAGATACGCAGTATTTT	CASSQVNRATDTQYF
NA	TRBV11-2	NA	TRBJ1-6	TGTGCCAGCACCTTTAGCAGTTCACCCCTCCACTTT	CASTFSSSPLHF
NA	TRBV20-1	NA	TRBJ2-2	TGCAGTGCGCACTTGACCGGGGAGCTGTTTTTT	CSAHLTGELFF
NA	TRBV7-6	NA	TRBJ2-7	TGTGCCAGCAGCTCTCCGCAGTTCTCCTACGAGCAGTACTTC	CASSSPQFSYEQYF
NA	TRBV5-6	NA	TRBJ1-4	TGTGCCAGCAGCTGGGGGCTCGGGACCAGTAATGAAAAACTGTTTTTT	CASSWGLGTSNEKLFF
NA	TRBV20-1	NA	TRBJ1-2	TGCAGTGCTAGTTCTGGGGACAACACCTTC	CSASSGDNTF
TRBD1	TRBV4-1	NA	TRBJ2-1	TGCGCCAGCAGCCATGATCCGGGACAGGGGGTTGGCGATGAGCAGTTCTTC	CASSHDPGQGVGDEQFF
NA	TRBV19	NA	TRBJ1-5	TGTGCCAGTGGGGGCCGGCCCCAGCATTTT	CASGGRPQHF
NA	TRBV6-5	NA	TRBJ2-7	TGTGCCTCCGGGGAGGGGGCGAGGGAGCAGTACTTC	CASGEGAREQYF
TRBD2	TRBV30	NA	TRBJ2-5	TGTGCCTGGAGTGTGGGACTACAAGAGACCCAGTACTTC	CAWSVGLQETQYF
TRBD1	TRBV6-5	NA	TRBJ1-5	TGTGCCAGCAACAACCAGGGGGGGCAGCCCCAGCATTTT	CASNNQGGQPQHF
NA	TRBV29-1	NA	TRBJ2-3	TGCAGCGTTGAAGGTGATGAGGGTCTTGGGGATACGCAGTATTTT	CSVEGDEGLGDTQYF
TRBD1	TRBV6-5	NA	TRBJ2-7	TGTGCCAGCAGTTACACGATGGACAGGTCCTACGAGCAGTACTTC	CASSYTMDRSYEQYF
NA	TRBV6-5	NA	TRBJ2-7	TGTGCCAGCAGTTATTGGAAGGGGCCACAACCTGGGGAGCAGTACTTC	CASSYWKGPQPGEQYF
NA	TRBV5-1	NA	TRBJ1-4	TGCGCCAGCAGCGGTGGAGGGCAGAATTATGAAAAACTGTTTTTT	CASSGGGQNYEKLFF
NA	TRBV30	NA	TRBJ2-7	TGTGCCTGGGCGCCCGAGGCCCCGACCTACGAGCAGTACTTC	CAWAPEAPTYEQYF
NA	TRBV30	NA	TRBJ1-6	TGTGCCTGGACTCAATCCTATAATTCACCCCTCCACTTT	CAWTQSYNSPLHF
NA	TRBV30	NA	TRBJ2-7	TGTGCCTGGAGTGGGGTCAGTCGTAGGGGCTCCTACGAGCAGTACTTC	CAWSGVSRRGSYEQYF
NA	TRBV9	few	TRBJ2-7	TGTGCCAGCAGCGTAGGGTCCACACCCTACGAGCAGTACTTC	CASSVGSTPYEQYF
TRBD2	TRBV7-8	NA	TRBJ2-2	TGTGCCAGCAGCCCGAGGACTAGCGGGGGAGCGAACACCGGGGAGCTGTTTTTT	CASSPRTSGGANTGELFF
NA	TRBV18	NA	TRBJ2-4	TGTGCCAGCTCACCACCGGGATTAGCCAAAAACATTCAGTACTTC	CASSPPGLAKNIQYF
NA	TRBV12-3/TRBV12-4	few	TRBJ2-5	TGTGCCAGCAGTTTGGGAGAGACCCAGTACTTC	CASSLGETQYF
NA	TRBV5-1	NA	TRBJ2-7	TGCGCCAGCAGCTTGGGTGGGGCCGGCTACGAGCAGTACTTC	CASSLGGAGYEQYF
NA	TRBV27	NA	TRBJ1-5	TGTGCCAGCAGTTTTGGACAGCACAATCAGCCCCAGCATTTT	CASSFGQHNQPQHF
NA	TRBV5-1	NA	TRBJ1-2	TGCGCCAGCAGCCTCGGTTTCCCCAACTATGGCTACACCTTC	CASSLGFPNYGYTF
TRBD2	TRBV5-4	NA	TRBJ2-5	TGTGCCAGCAGCTTGGGTAGGACTAGCGCGGGGCGAGAGACCCAGTACTTC	CASSLGRTSAGRETQYF
TRBD1	TRBV27	NA	TRBJ1-2	TGTGCCAGCAGTACGACAGGGGCGGGCTATGGCTACACCTTC	CASSTTGAGYGYTF
NA	TRBV6-1	NA	TRBJ1-2	TGTGCCAGCAGTTCAACAGCTTTCTATGGCTACACCTTC	CASSSTAFYGYTF
TRBD1	TRBV10-1	NA	TRBJ2-3	TGCGCCAGCAGTGCGGACAGGGGGGGCACAGATACGCAGTATTTT	CASSADRGGTDTQYF
NA	TRBV18	NA	TRBJ1-1	TGTGCCAGCTCACCAGGGCTGAACACTGAAGCTTTCTTT	CASSPGLNTEAFF
NA	TRBV7-2	NA	TRBJ2-1	TGTGCCAGCAGCTTAACCTCTAGGCTAGTGAACAATGAGCAGTTCTTC	CASSLTSRLVNNEQFF
NA	TRBV7-2	NA	TRBJ2-3	TGTGCCAGCAGCTTTGTAGCGGCAGATACGCAGTATTTT	CASSFVAADTQYF
TRBD2	TRBV5-6	NA	TRBJ2-1	TGTGCCAGCAGCTTGGGACTAGCGGGGGACAACATATACAATGAGCAGTTCTTC	CASSLGLAGDNIYNEQFF
NA	TRBV6-2/TRBV6-3	NA	TRBJ1-2	TGTGCCAGCAGTTACTCGACGGTAGGGGCTGGCTACACCTTC	CASSYSTVGAGYTF
NA	TRBV28	once	TRBJ1-5	TGTGCCAGCAGTTTCGGGCAGGAGAAGAATCAGCCCCAGCATTTT	CASSFGQEKNQPQHF
TRBD1	TRBV5-6	NA	TRBJ1-2	TGTGCCAGCAGCCAGGACAGGACCTTAGGCTACACCTTC	CASSQDRTLGYTF
NA	TRBV10-2	NA	TRBJ2-1	TGCGCCAGCAGTCACCGTTGGGACAATGAGCAGTTCTTC	CASSHRWDNEQFF